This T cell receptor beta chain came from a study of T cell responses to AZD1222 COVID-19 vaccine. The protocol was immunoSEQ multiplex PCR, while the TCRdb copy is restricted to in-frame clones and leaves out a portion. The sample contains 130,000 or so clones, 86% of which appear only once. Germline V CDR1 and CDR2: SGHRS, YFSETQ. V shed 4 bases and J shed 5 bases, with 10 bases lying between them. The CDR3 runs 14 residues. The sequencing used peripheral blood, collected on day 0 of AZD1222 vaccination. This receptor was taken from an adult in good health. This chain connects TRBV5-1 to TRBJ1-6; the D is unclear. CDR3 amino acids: CASSQDGDNSPLHF. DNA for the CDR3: TGCGCCAGCAGCCAGGACGGGGATAATTCACCCCTCCACTTT.